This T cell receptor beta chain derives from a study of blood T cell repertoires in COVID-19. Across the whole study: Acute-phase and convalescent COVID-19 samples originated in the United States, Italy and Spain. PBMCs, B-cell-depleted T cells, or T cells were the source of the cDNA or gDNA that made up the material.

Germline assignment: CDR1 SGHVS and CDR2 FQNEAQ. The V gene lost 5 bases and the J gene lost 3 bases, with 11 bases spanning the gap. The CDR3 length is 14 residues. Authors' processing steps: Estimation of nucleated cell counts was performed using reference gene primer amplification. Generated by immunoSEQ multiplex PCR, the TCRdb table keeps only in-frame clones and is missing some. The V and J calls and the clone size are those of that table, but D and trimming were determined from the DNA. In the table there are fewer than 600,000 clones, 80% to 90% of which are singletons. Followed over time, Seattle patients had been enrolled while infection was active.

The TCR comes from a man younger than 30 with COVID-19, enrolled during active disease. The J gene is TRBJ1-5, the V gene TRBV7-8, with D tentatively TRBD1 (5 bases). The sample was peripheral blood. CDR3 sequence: CASSPGLFNQPQHF. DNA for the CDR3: TGTGCCAGCAGCCCGGGACTTTTCAATCAGCCCCAGCATTTT.